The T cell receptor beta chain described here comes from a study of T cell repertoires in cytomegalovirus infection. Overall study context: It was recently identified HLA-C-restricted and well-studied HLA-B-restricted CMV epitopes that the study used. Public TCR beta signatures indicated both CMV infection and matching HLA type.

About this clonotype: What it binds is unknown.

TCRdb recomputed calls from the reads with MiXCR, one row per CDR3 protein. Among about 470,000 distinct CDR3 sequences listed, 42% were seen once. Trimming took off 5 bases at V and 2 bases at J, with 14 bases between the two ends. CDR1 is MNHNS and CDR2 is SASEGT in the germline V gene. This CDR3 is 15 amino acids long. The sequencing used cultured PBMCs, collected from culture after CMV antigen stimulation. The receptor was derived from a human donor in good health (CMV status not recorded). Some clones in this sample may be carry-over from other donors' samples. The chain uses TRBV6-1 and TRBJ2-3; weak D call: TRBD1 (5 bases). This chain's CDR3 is CASSWQDKYTDTQYF. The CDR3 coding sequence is TGTGCCAGCAGTTGGCAGGACAAATACACAGATACGCAGTATTTT.